This TCR beta chain emerged from a study of identical twins. TCRdb processed the 5' RACE reads anew with MiXCR; each CDR3 protein has one entry. The sample consists of more than 200,000 distinct CDR3 sequences, around 15% of them appearing once. With 4 bases removed from V and 4 bases from J, the gap between germline ends came to 15 bases. Germline lookup yields CDR1 SGHRS and CDR2 YFSETQ. This CDR3 has 15 residues. The table lists this clonotype with a count of one. Its antigen is undetermined. Findings and caveats of the study: Memory repertoires lacked the insertion deficit that abundant cord blood beta clonotypes showed. Cross-sectional statistical analysis, not tracking of the same donors, underpinned the conclusions. Researchers caution that invariant MAIT and iNKT cells could partly confound zero-insertion analyses. Twin sharing of out-of-frame TCR alpha was underestimated by models in monozygotic pairs.

J is TRBJ2-1 and V is TRBV5-1, with D possibly TRBD1 on 6 matching bases. The sequencing input was memory (CD45RO+) T cells sorted from blood. The TCR sequence derives from a woman aged 18-29 years in good health. DNA of the CDR3: TGCGCCAGCAGCCCAGGGAGAGGGGGTTACAATGAGCAGTTCTTC. Translated: CASSPGRGGYNEQFF.